The sequence of this T cell receptor beta chain was determined in a study of T cells after yellow fever vaccination. V lost 5 bases and J lost 5; bases outside the gene matches: 17. The CDR3 is made up of 17 amino acids. Germline-derived CDR1 and CDR2 are SEHNR and FQNEAQ (reference sequence). Overall study results and limits: Although the secondary response was weaker, it peaked faster, at day 5 versus 15.

This clonotype appeared many times. Its cognate antigen is unknown. The study made its TCR cDNA through 5'RACE template switching. That step introduced a universal primer site along with UMIs. Via MiXCR, TCRdb re-called the 5' RACE reads, giving one row per CDR3 protein. Of just over 300,000 distinct CDR3 sequences detected, more than 3% appear once; the ten largest clones hold 23%. The chain carries TRBV7-9 and TRBJ2-7; TRBD1 agrees at 8 bases. This receptor was identified in a man between 18 and 35 years old who received the YFV17D yellow fever vaccine. The starting material was PBMCs, obtained on the day of the yellow fever booster vaccination. The CDR3 is CASSSKAVGQGPHEQYF. In DNA, the CDR3 is TGTGCCAGCAGCAGTAAAGCCGTCGGACAGGGCCCCCACGAGCAGTACTTC.